This TCR beta chain derives from a study of graft-versus-host responses after intestinal transplantation. Study-wide context: Multivisceral, liver-intestinal, or isolated intestinal grafts went to recipients. The whole recipient group had anti-thymocyte globulin induction followed by tacrolimus and steroids for 2 to 3 years. Overall study results and limits: The authors found GvH clones in recipient marrow, some appearing first in ileum or blood. Peak circulating GvH clone levels were associated with early post-transplant HvG declines.

Concerning this clone itself: Its antigen is not identified.

Looked up from germline, CDR1 is MNHEY and CDR2 is SMNVEV (reference sequence). The CDR3 is made up of 18 amino acids. V was pared by 3 bases and J by 5 bases, with 26 bases between. This table comes from immunoSEQ multiplex PCR, and its TCRdb copy is limited to in-frame clones, with some not included. The sample yields more than 65,000 clones, 90% seen once. The chain uses TRBV27 and TRBJ2-7; a weak D match, TRBD1 (6 bases). The sequence was collected from a human donor who received an intestinal transplant. This sample comprised unstimulated CD8+ T cells sorted from spleen or lymph node cells, obtained before intestinal transplant. CDR3 amino acids: CASSLVAGVGGASNEQYF. CDR3 DNA: TGTGCCAGCAGTTTGGTTGCGGGTGTTGGGGGCGCATCCAACGAGCAGTACTTC.